This T cell receptor (beta chain) was obtained from a study of T-cell memory formation after mild COVID-19. Germline loops: CDR1 KGHDR, CDR2 SFDVKD. The CDR3 length is 14 residues. Deletions cut 4 bases from V and 5 bases from J, with 13 bases between. TCRdb itself ran the 5' RACE reads through MiXCR, one entry per CDR3 protein. The sample has under 550,000 distinct CDR3 sequences; 15% to 20% are singletons. Specimen: PBMCs or a T cell subset sorted from them (not recorded which). The clonotype originates from an adult woman who had mild COVID-19 (a few samples of this study predate the infection). Cell type and time point are not known. The chain is built from TRBV24-1 and TRBJ2-5, with D perhaps matching TRBD1 (5 bases). In DNA, the CDR3 is TGTGCCACCAGTGAAGCAGGGCCCGGGGAGACCCAGTACTTC. Translating it yields CATSEAGPGETQYF.